The next 11 T cell receptor beta chains were all read from a single sample in a study of CD8+CD57+ T cells in acquired aplastic anemia. According to the study, genomic DNA was the template for TCR beta VDJ and CDR3 profiling. MiXCR, run by TCRdb on the reads, gives a single entry per CDR3 protein. The profile covers 150,000 to 200,000 distinct CDR3 sequences, with 45% to 50% appearing a single time and around 2.7% taken by the ten largest. The sample taken for sequencing was sorted CD4+, CD8+, or CD8+CD57+ T cells (not recorded which) from PBMCs. These receptors were obtained from a human donor in good health.

This clonotype has a count of ten or more. The chain employs TRBV19 and TRBJ2-7; 9 nucleotides match TRBD1. CDR3 length: 15 amino acids. Per the germline V gene, CDR1 is LNHDA and CDR2 is SQIVND (reference sequence). Germline trimming cut 2 bases from V and 3 bases from J; bases unmatched to any gene: 5. CDR3 sequence: CASSIRTGANYEQYF. The DNA of the CDR3 is TGTGCCAGTAGTATAAGGACAGGGGCTAACTACGAGCAGTACTTC.

This clonotype was recorded many times. The chain has TRBV12-3 or TRBV12-4 and TRBJ2-6; D is possibly TRBD2 (5 bases). The CDR3 runs 13 residues. With 6 bases removed from V and 2 bases from J, the gap between germline ends came to 5 bases. In DNA, the CDR3 is TGTGCCAGCAGACTAGCTGGGGCCAACGTCCTGACTTTC. Translation gives CASRLAGANVLTF.

There are a few counts of this clonotype. In DNA, the CDR3 is TGTGCCAGCAGCCAAAAAGGTTATAATTCACCCCTCCACTTT. This encodes CASSQKGYNSPLHF. This chain uses TRBV3-1 with TRBJ1-6; D not certain. CDR3 length: 14 residues. Germline loops: CDR1 LGHDT, CDR2 YNNKEL (reference sequence). Deletions cut 2 bases from V and 4 bases from J, with 6 bases between.

This clonotype was counted at least ten times. This chain joins TRBV6-1 and TRBJ1-6; D possibly corresponds to TRBD1 (5 bases). V dropped 6 bases and J dropped 7 bases, with 16 bases sitting between them. The length of the CDR3 is 15 residues. Germline V gives CDR1 MNHNS, CDR2 SASEGT. CDR3 loop: CASRPGKGVNSPLHF. The CDR3 coding sequence is TGTGCCAGCAGACCAGGGAAAGGGGTCAATTCACCCCTCCACTTT.

The table lists this clonotype with many counts. This chain connects TRBV2 to TRBJ2-3; 8 nucleotides line up with TRBD2. Trimming at V came to 10 bases and at J to 2 bases, leaving 5 bases not matched to a gene. This CDR3 comprises 13 residues. In germline, CDR1 is SNHLY, CDR2 FYNNEI. CDR3 sequence: CATAGRATDTQYF. The CDR3 DNA follows: TGTGCCACCGCCGGGAGGGCCACAGATACGCAGTATTTT.

The chain has TRBV6-1 and TRBJ1-3; no firm D call. The CDR3 consists of 18 residues. V lost 4 bases, J lost 0 bases, and 19 bases lay in between. In germline, CDR1 is MNHNS, CDR2 SASEGT. The CDR3 nucleotides are TGTGCCAGCAGTGCAGAAAGCCGGGTCCCAAGCTCTGGAAACACCATATATTTT. This codes for CASSAESRVPSSGNTIYF.

The gene calls are TRBV5-4 and TRBJ2-3; D is unresolved. V was trimmed by 0 bases and J by 2 bases, leaving 10 bases between them. The CDR3 contains 15 residues. Germline values: CDR1 SGHNT, CDR2 YYREEE (reference sequence). The CDR3 DNA follows: TGTGCCAGCAGCTTGGTGGGCAGGAACACAGATACGCAGTATTTT. Protein: CASSLVGRNTDTQYF.

The table lists this clonotype with many counts. The chain is built from TRBV20-1 and TRBJ2-3; D could derive from TRBD1 or TRBD2 (5 bases each). Germline-derived CDR1 and CDR2 are DFQATT and SNEGSKA (reference sequence). This CDR3 region has 17 residues. V was clipped by 2 bases and J by 2 bases, with 20 bases between them. Written as DNA, the CDR3 is TGCAGTGCTAGACGGGGCCCTTGGACGGGAACCACAGATACGCAGTATTTT. Protein: CSARRGPWTGTTDTQYF.

This clonotype has a count of ten or more. The chain employs TRBV7-9 and TRBJ2-1; D gene unclear. V lost 2 bases, J lost 3 bases, and 2 bases lay in between. CDR1 and CDR2 (germline): SEHNR, FQNEAQ (reference sequence). This CDR3 contains 12 residues. The CDR3 is CASSLSYNEQFF. CDR3 bases: TGTGCCAGCAGCTTAAGCTACAATGAGCAGTTCTTC.

V gene TRBV30 combines with J gene TRBJ2-5, with D perhaps matching TRBD1 or TRBD2 (5 bases each). V lost 4 bases and J lost 5, with 17 bases in between. Germline assignment: CDR1 GTSNPN and CDR2 SVGIG (reference sequence). This CDR3 contains 14 residues. In DNA, the CDR3 is TGTGCCTGGACACGGGGCCCAGGTGGGGAGACCCAGTACTTC. It is translated as CAWTRGPGGETQYF.

This clonotype was observed many times. This sequence joins TRBV9 and TRBJ2-1; TRBD2 aligns across 8 bases. Germline assignment: CDR1 SGDLS and CDR2 YYNGEE. This CDR3 is built from 17 residues. V shed 4 bases, J shed 4 bases, and the junction held 13 bases outside the gene matches. The CDR3 DNA is TGTGCCAGCAGCACCGCGGGGGGCGGAAACGTTTACAATGAGCAGTTCTTC. Translated: CASSTAGGGNVYNEQFF.